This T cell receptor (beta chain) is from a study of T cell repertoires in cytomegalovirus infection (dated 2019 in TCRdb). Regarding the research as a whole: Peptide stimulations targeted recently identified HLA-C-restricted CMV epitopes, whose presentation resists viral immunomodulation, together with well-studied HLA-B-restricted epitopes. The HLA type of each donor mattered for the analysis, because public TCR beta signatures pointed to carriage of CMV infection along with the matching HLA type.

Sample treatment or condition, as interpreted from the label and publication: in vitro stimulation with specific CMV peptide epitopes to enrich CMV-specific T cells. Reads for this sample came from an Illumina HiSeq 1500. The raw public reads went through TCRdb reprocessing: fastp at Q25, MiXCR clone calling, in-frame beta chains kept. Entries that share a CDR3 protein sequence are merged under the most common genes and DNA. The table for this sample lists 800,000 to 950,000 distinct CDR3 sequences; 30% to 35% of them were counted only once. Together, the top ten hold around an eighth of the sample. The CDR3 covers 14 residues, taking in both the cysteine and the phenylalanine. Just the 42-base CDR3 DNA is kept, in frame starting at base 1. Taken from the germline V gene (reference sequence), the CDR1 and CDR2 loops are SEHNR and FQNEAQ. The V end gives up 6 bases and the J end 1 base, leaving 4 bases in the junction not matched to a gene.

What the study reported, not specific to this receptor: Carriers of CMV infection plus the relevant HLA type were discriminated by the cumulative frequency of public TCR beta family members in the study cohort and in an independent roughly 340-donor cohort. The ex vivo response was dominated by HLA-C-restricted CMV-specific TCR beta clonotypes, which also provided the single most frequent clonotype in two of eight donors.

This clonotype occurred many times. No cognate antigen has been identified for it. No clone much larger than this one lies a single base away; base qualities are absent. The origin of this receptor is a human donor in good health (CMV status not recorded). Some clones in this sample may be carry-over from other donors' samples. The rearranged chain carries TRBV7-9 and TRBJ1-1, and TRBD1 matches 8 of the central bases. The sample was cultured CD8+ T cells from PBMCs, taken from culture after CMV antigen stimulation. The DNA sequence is TGTGCCAGCAGTCCCGACAGGGGGAACACTGAAGCTTTCTTT. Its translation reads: CASSPDRGNTEAFF.